Below are 25 T cell receptor beta chains sequenced from a single sample in a study of blood T cell repertoires in COVID-19. Method: immunoSEQ multiplex PCR; TCRdb's copy keeps in-frame clones and lacks some. This sample carries 210,000 or so clones, 75% to 90% of them seen once, and the ten largest clones take 4.8%. Sequencing was done on a sample of peripheral blood. The source of these receptors is a woman in her thirties or forties with acute or convalescent COVID-19.

This chain joins TRBV21-1 and TRBJ1-4; TRBD1, as called in the table, went unchecked against the DNA. TRBV21-1 is deemed a pseudogene. CDR3 length: 11 amino acids. The CDR3 protein is CASSLPGTGDF. The CDR3 region has the DNA TGTGCCAGCAGCCTCCCAGGGACAGGGGATTTT.

The rearrangement joins TRBV7-8 to TRBJ1-5, with 7 bases lining up with TRBD1. Germline V gene lookup returns CDR1 SGHVS and CDR2 FQNEAQ. The V segment lost 6 bases and the J segment 3 bases; nucleotides outside the gene matches: 8. The CDR3 totals 15 residues. The CDR3: CASRPGTVANQPQHF. The CDR3 nucleotides are TGTGCCAGCAGACCGGGGACAGTCGCCAATCAGCCCCAGCATTTT.

The chain is built from TRBV28 and TRBJ2-1, with 7 bases lining up with TRBD1. The germline V gene encodes CDR1 MDHEN and CDR2 SYDVKM. V gave up 5 bases and J gave up 8 bases; unmatched junction bases: 3. CDR3 length equals 12 residues. The CDR3 loop is CASSLGQYEQFF. DNA of the CDR3: TGTGCCAGCAGTCTGGGACAGTATGAGCAGTTCTTC.

The chain couples TRBV27 to TRBJ1-6, with unresolved D. V dropped 6 bases and J dropped 5 bases, with 11 bases sitting between them. The germline V gene encodes CDR1 MNHEY and CDR2 SMNVEV (reference sequence). The CDR3 is 14 residues long. The CDR3 DNA is TGTGCCAGCAGGGACTCAGGAGATAATTCACCCCTCCACTTT. This encodes CASRDSGDNSPLHF.

In its sample, this clone was seen once. This rearrangement joins TRBV2 to TRBJ1-3; the match to TRBD1 covers 9 bases. Trimming at V came to 5 bases and at J to 0 bases, leaving 8 bases not matched to a gene. This CDR3 spans 17 amino acids. Germline CDR1 and CDR2: SNHLY and FYNNEI. This chain's CDR3 is CASSLGTGISSGNTIYF. CDR3 nucleotides: TGTGCCAGCAGTCTTGGGACAGGGATTTCCTCTGGAAACACCATATATTTT.

The genes are TRBV5-6 and TRBJ1-1, with D hard to call. V gave up 0 bases and J gave up 4 bases, with 10 bases separating them. The CDR3 loop spans 14 amino acids. The germline V gene has CDR1 SGHDT and CDR2 YYEEEE. DNA of the CDR3: TGTGCCAGCAGCTTGGTGGAGGGTATCACTGAAGCTTTCTTT. Translation gives CASSLVEGITEAFF.

V gene TRBV9 combines with J gene TRBJ1-3, with 12 bases that match TRBD1. The CDR3 totals 18 residues. Germline V gene data show CDR1 as SGDLS and CDR2 as YYNGEE. Trimming removed 4 bases from V and 0 bases from J; junction bases left unmatched: 8. CDR3 in amino acids: CASSPGTGGVFSGNTIYF. The CDR3 DNA reads as TGTGCCAGCAGCCCAGGGACAGGGGGCGTATTCTCTGGAAACACCATATATTTT.

The rearrangement uses TRBV18 and TRBJ1-2, with 8 bases lining up with TRBD1. V was clipped by 2 bases and J by 6 bases; unmatched bases: 14. Germline V CDR1 and CDR2: KGHSH, LQKENI. This CDR3 is 17 amino acids long. The CDR3 bases are TGTGCCAGCTCACCAGACCTTTCATCAGGGGGCGCGCATGGCTACACCTTC. Residues: CASSPDLSSGGAHGYTF.

This rearrangement joins TRBV6-1 to TRBJ1-5, with TRBD1 matching over 8 bases. The CDR3 sequence is 18 residues long. The germline V gene encodes CDR1 MNHNS and CDR2 SASEGT. Losses at the gene ends were 0 bases for V and 0 bases for J; bases not matched to a gene: 7. The CDR3 here is CASSEASGRGLSNQPQHF. In DNA form, the CDR3 reads TGTGCCAGCAGTGAAGCTAGCGGCAGGGGGCTTAGCAATCAGCCCCAGCATTTT.

The V and J genes are TRBV5-4 and TRBJ1-4, with TRBD1 matching 8 bases. The CDR3 has 15 residues. The junction had 7 bases not matched to a gene; V was cut back by 4 bases and J by 5 bases. Looked up from germline, CDR1 is SGHNT and CDR2 is YYREEE (reference sequence). In DNA form, the CDR3 reads TGTGCCAGCAGCCTAAAAGGGGACAGGAATGAAAAACTGTTTTTT. Amino acids: CASSLKGDRNEKLFF. The full variable domain, in which reference TRBV5-4 and TRBJ1-4 provide the parts outside the CDR3, is ETGVTQSPTHLIKTRGQQVTLRCSSQSGHNTVSWYQQALGQGPQFIFQYYREEENGRGNFPPRFSGLQFPNYSSELNVNALELDDSALYLCASSLKGDRNEKLFFGSGTQLSVL.

This chain joins TRBV7-9 and TRBJ1-5; tentative D call: TRBD1 (6 bases). Trimming cost V 5 bases and J 4 bases, with 12 bases left between them. This CDR3 comprises 14 residues. Per germline, CDR1 SEHNR and CDR2 FQNEAQ (reference sequence). This CDR3 is CASSDYRANQPQHF. The DNA for the CDR3 is TGTGCCAGCAGCGATTACAGGGCTAATCAGCCCCAGCATTTT.

J is TRBJ1-3 and V is TRBV15; 7 bases map to TRBD1. With 0 bases clipped from V and 3 bases from J, the junction kept 2 bases outside the gene matches. Per the germline V gene, CDR1 is LNHNV and CDR2 is YYDKDF (reference sequence). The CDR3 is 15 amino acids. The CDR3 DNA reads TGTGCCACCAGCAGAGAAAGGGGGCTTGGAAACACCATATATTTT. Translating it yields CATSRERGLGNTIYF.

In nucleotides, the CDR3 is TGCGCCAGCAGCCAAGCCCTTTACGGGGAGCTGTTTTTT. This sequence encodes CASSQALYGELFF. The chain carries TRBV4-1 and TRBJ2-2; D ambiguous. V was trimmed by 1 base and J by 7 bases, leaving 7 bases between them. The CDR3 contains 13 residues. Germline V gene lookup returns CDR1 MGHRA and CDR2 YSYEKL.

The chain combines TRBV24-1 with TRBJ1-2, with 8 bases lining up with TRBD1. CDR1 and CDR2 (germline): KGHDR, SFDVKD. J lost 4 bases, V lost 5 bases, and 2 bases had no gene match. The CDR3 has 13 residues. CDR3 bases: TGTGCCACCAGTGGTGGGACAGGCTATGGCTACACCTTC. It is translated as CATSGGTGYGYTF.

The chain couples TRBV4-1 to TRBJ1-2; a weak D match, TRBD1 (5 bases). The germline V gene has CDR1 MGHRA and CDR2 YSYEKL. V was shortened by 2 bases and J by 4 bases, with 14 bases between the two germline ends. There are 15 residues in the CDR3. The CDR3: CASSQPFQGLYGYTF. The CDR3 nucleotides are TGCGCCAGCAGCCAACCTTTCCAGGGACTCTATGGCTACACCTTC.

This rearrangement joins TRBV3-1 (or the pseudogene TRBV3-2) to TRBJ1-3, with TRBD1 matching 7 bases. This CDR3 has 15 residues. V was pared by 3 bases and J by 4 bases, with 6 bases of the junction left unmatched. Germline values: CDR1 LGHDT, CDR2 YNNKEL (reference sequence). The CDR3: CASSHLGGSGNTIYF. CDR3 sequence (DNA): TGTGCCAGCAGCCACTTAGGGGGCTCGGGAAACACCATATATTTT.

The chain is built from TRBV11-2 and TRBJ1-3; perhaps TRBD1 as D (5 bases). The CDR3 has 16 amino acids. Looked up from germline, CDR1 is SGHAT and CDR2 is FQNNGV. V was trimmed by 1 base and J by 4 bases, leaving 14 bases between them. The DNA of the CDR3 is TGTGCCAGCAGCTTAGCCGGGCAGGGCTGGGGAAACACCATATATTTT. It specifies CASSLAGQGWGNTIYF.

The chain recombines TRBV10-3 with TRBJ1-2; 7 bases line up with TRBD1. From germline, CDR1 is ENHRY and CDR2 SYGVKD. The CDR3 covers 17 residues. After removal of 2 bases from V and 5 bases from J, the junction contained 14 bases not matched to a gene. CDR3 sequence (DNA): TGTGCCATCAGTGAGAGGGGGCAAGGTTGGCAGCAGTATGGCTACACCTTC. Its protein product is CAISERGQGWQQYGYTF.

This chain connects TRBV24-1 to TRBJ1-2, with D uncertain. The CDR3 is 16 residues long. From germline, CDR1 is KGHDR and CDR2 SFDVKD. Trimming shortened V by 2 bases and J by 4 bases, and 16 bases separated the two germline ends. The CDR3 DNA reads TGTGCCACCAGTGATTCTCGTCCCGGACTCCTCTATGGCTACACCTTC. Protein sequence: CATSDSRPGLLYGYTF.

The V gene is TRBV2, the J gene TRBJ1-4; D possibly corresponds to TRBD1 (5 bases). The V gene lost 4 bases and the J gene lost 2 bases, with 8 bases spanning the gap. This CDR3 spans 14 amino acids. Germline CDR1 is SNHLY and CDR2 is FYNNEI. The DNA for the CDR3 is TGTGCCAGCAGTGGGGGGGGGACTAATGAAAAACTGTTTTTT. It yields the protein CASSGGGTNEKLFF.

The chain combines TRBV3-1 (or the pseudogene TRBV3-2) with TRBJ1-1, with 10 bases aligning to TRBD1. After removal of 7 bases from V and 4 bases from J, the junction contained 12 bases not matched to a gene. Per the germline V gene, CDR1 is LGHDT and CDR2 is YNNKEL (reference sequence). The CDR3 has 16 amino acids. As DNA, the CDR3 is TGTGCCAGCACCGACTGGGGGGACAGGGGTGCCACTGAAGCTTTCTTT. Translating gives CASTDWGDRGATEAFF.

This sequence joins TRBV7-8 and TRBJ1-5, with D uncertain. The V gene's germline CDR1 is SGHVS and CDR2 FQNEAQ. The CDR3 covers 15 residues. The V end was cut by 1 base, the J end by 0 bases, with 7 bases between. The CDR3 loop is CASSLGRASNQPQHF. CDR3 nucleotide sequence: TGTGCCAGCAGCTTAGGGAGGGCTAGCAATCAGCCCCAGCATTTT.

The rearrangement links TRBV4-2 to TRBJ1-2; 7 nucleotides align to TRBD1. V gave up 4 bases and J gave up 8 bases; unmatched junction bases: 16. CDR1 LGHNA and CDR2 YNFKEQ come from the germline V gene. CDR3 size: 16 residues. In nucleotides, the CDR3 is TGTGCCAGCAGCCCCGGACTCGACAGGGCCCTAAAAGGCTACACCTTC. Protein: CASSPGLDRALKGYTF.

On this clone: The junction departs from the called germline gene at one end, perhaps through a read error. The chain couples TRBV30 to TRBJ1-4; D is possibly TRBD1 (6 bases). This CDR3 contains 14 residues. Germline V lookup: CDR1 GTSNPN, CDR2 SVGIG (reference sequence). This CDR3 reads CAWSRRQVTASPLF. DNA of the CDR3: TGTGCCTGGAGTAGAAGACAGGTAACGGCTAGCCCGCTTTTT.

This chain links TRBV5-6 with TRBJ2-2, with 8 bases lining up with TRBD1. Trimming took 7 bases from V and 13 from J; bases not matched to a gene: 9. Germline V gene sequence: CDR1 SGHDT, CDR2 YYEEEE. This CDR3 comprises 12 residues. CDR3 protein: CASATGDRVLFF. The CDR3 DNA follows: TGTGCCAGCGCGACAGGGGATAGGGTGCTGTTTTTT.